These T cell receptor beta chains were read from a single sample in a study of graft-versus-host responses after intestinal transplantation. The protocol was immunoSEQ multiplex PCR, while the TCRdb copy is restricted to in-frame clones and leaves out a portion. The table records 40,000 or so clones, around 96% of them present only once. The sample here was PBMCs, taken 16 days after intestinal transplant. The receptors stem from a human patient who received an intestinal transplant, so some T cells may come from the graft donor. Each CDR3 is given with its conserved first and last residue. Each record gives: CDR3 length, clone size, D gene, J gene, V gene, CDR3 DNA, CDR3 protein. D genes are given only for firm matches. Clone size, where shown, is once, few, many, or a class for clones that have expanded.

14 | . | TRBD2 | TRBJ2-5 | TRBV29-1 | TGCAGCGTTGTCCCAGCGGGAGCTCTAGAGACCCAGTACTTC | CSVVPAGALETQYF
12 | . | . | TRBJ2-1 | TRBV28 | TGTGCCAGCAGTTTATGGGGGCGGGAGCAGTTCTTC | CASSLWGREQFF
14 | once | . | TRBJ2-7 | TRBV19 | TGTGCCAGTAGTACAGGACCCGGCGACTACGAGCAGTACTTC | CASSTGPGDYEQYF
13 | . | TRBD2 | TRBJ2-7 | TRBV10-1 | TGCGCCCGGATGGGGGGGACCGTCTACGAGCAGTACTTC | CARMGGTVYEQYF
12 | . | . | TRBJ2-3 | TRBV7-8 | TGTGCCAGCAGCTCCTACACAGATACGCAGTATTTT | CASSSYTDTQYF
16 | . | TRBD1 | TRBJ2-7 | TRBV4-3 | TGCGCCAGCAGCCAGATACAGGGGGACCACACCTACGAGCAGTACTTC | CASSQIQGDHTYEQYF
13 | once | . | TRBJ1-5 | TRBV27 | TGTGCCAGCAGTTTGTGGGGAAATCAGCCCCAGCATTTT | CASSLWGNQPQHF
14 | . | TRBD2 | TRBJ2-1 | TRBV7-7 | TGTGCTAGCTCCCGTAGCGGGAGGAATAATGAGCAGTTCTTC | CASSRSGRNNEQFF
15 | . | . | TRBJ2-1 | TRBV27 | TGTGCCAGCTCTTACCATACCGGGGCCTACAATGAGCAGTTCTTC | CASSYHTGAYNEQFF
16 | . | . | TRBJ2-1 | TRBV13 | TGTGCCAGCAGCCCGAAAGTAATGGGGGGATACAATGAGCAGTTCTTC | CASSPKVMGGYNEQFF
15 | . | . | TRBJ2-7 | TRBV9 | TGTGCCAGCAGCGTAGGCCAGGCGGACTCCTACGAGCAGTACTTC | CASSVGQADSYEQYF
17 | . | TRBD2 | TRBJ2-7 | TRBV7-6 | TGTGCCAGCAGCTTATCGTCGACGCGGGAGCCGTTCTACGAGCAGTACTTC | CASSLSSTREPFYEQYF
16 | . | TRBD1 | TRBJ1-1 | TRBV2 | TGTGCCAGCAGTGTAGTCGGGACAGGGACTAACACTGAAGCTTTCTTT | CASSVVGTGTNTEAFF
14 | . | . | TRBJ1-1 | TRBV27 | TGTGCCAGCAGTTCTGGATTGGTGAACACTGAAGCTTTCTTT | CASSSGLVNTEAFF
17 | . | TRBD2 | TRBJ2-1 | TRBV7-3 | TGTGCCAGCAGCTTAACGGGACTAGCGGGAGGGTACAATGAGCAGTTCTTC | CASSLTGLAGGYNEQFF
16 | . | TRBD2 | TRBJ2-5 | TRBV5-5 | TGTGCCAGCAGCATTACCGGGACTAGCGGGATAGAGACCCAGTACTTC | CASSITGTSGIETQYF
13 | . | . | TRBJ2-7 | TRBV5-8 | TGTGCCAGCAGCTTTCCCCCCATCTACGAGCAGTACTTC | CASSFPPIYEQYF
18 | . | TRBD1 | TRBJ1-4 | TRBV18 | TGTGCCAGCTCACCCCGGGACAGCGATTCACTAATCAGGGAAAAACTGTTTTTT | CASSPRDSDSLIREKLFF
15 | . | . | TRBJ1-1 | TRBV4-1 | TGCGCCAGCAGCCAAGAACCACGAAGGAACACTGAAGCTTTCTTT | CASSQEPRRNTEAFF
15 | . | . | TRBJ2-2 | TRBV6-6 | TGTGCCAGCAGTTACAGGCAGGGTAACACCGGGGAGCTGTTTTTT | CASSYRQGNTGELFF
15 | . | . | TRBJ1-1 | TRBV6-5 | TGTGCCAGCAGTTACTCGACCGGGGGCCGGACTGAAGCTTTCTTT | CASSYSTGGRTEAFF
12 | . | . | TRBJ2-7 | TRBV5-5 | TGTGCCAGCAGCCCAGGGTCCTACGAGCAGTACTTC | CASSPGSYEQYF
11 | . | . | TRBJ2-5 | TRBV30 | TGTGCCTGGAGGATAACAGAGACCCAGTACTTC | CAWRITETQYF
14 | . | . | TRBJ2-7 | TRBV4-2 | TGTGCCAGCAGCCCCCGACTGGCGCTATACGAGCAGTACTTC | CASSPRLALYEQYF
16 | . | TRBD1 | TRBJ1-1 | TRBV18 | TGTGCCAGCTCACCGCGGGACAGGGGGATGAACACTGAAGCTTTCTTT | CASSPRDRGMNTEAFF
15 | once | . | TRBJ2-1 | TRBV7-3 | TGTGCCAGCAGCTTATCGAGCGGACCCTACAATGAGCAGTTCTTC | CASSLSSGPYNEQFF
15 | . | . | TRBJ1-5 | TRBV7-2 | TGTGCCAGCAGCTTAGCCCGGACGGGTCAACAGCCCCAGCATTTT | CASSLARTGQQPQHF
15 | once | . | TRBJ2-1 | TRBV5-1 | TGCGCCAGCAGCCTGGGACCGTACTCCTACAATGAGCAGTTCTTC | CASSLGPYSYNEQFF
16 | . | TRBD1 | TRBJ2-2 | TRBV5-5 | TGTGCCAGCAGCCGTACAGGGGGCGAAGTGGCCGGGGAGCTGTTTTTT | CASSRTGGEVAGELFF
12 | . | . | TRBJ2-1 | TRBV18 | TGTGCCAGCTCACCACGGACGGACGAGCAGTTCTTC | CASSPRTDEQFF
13 | . | . | TRBJ1-1 | TRBV7-9 | TGTGCCGGGGGGACGACGGTTGGGACTGAAGCTTTCTTT | CAGGTTVGTEAFF
14 | once | . | TRBJ2-3 | TRBV5-1 | TGCGCCAGCAGCTTGCTGGGGAGCACAGATACGCAGTATTTT | CASSLLGSTDTQYF
14 | . | . | TRBJ1-1 | TRBV5-6 | TGTGCCAGCAGTCCGGACAGATTGAACACTGAAGCTTTCTTT | CASSPDRLNTEAFF
11 | . | . | TRBJ1-2 | TRBV6-5 | TGTGCCAGCAGTAGGGGGAAGGGCTACACCTTC | CASSRGKGYTF
15 | . | . | TRBJ2-7 | TRBV7-2 | TGTGCCAGCAGCTTAGCGGGGACGCTCGGCTACGAGCAGTACTTC | CASSLAGTLGYEQYF
15 | . | . | TRBJ1-2 | TRBV27 | TGTGCCAGCAGTTCCCTACCGAGAGGGTCCTATGGCTACACCTTC | CASSSLPRGSYGYTF
15 | . | . | TRBJ2-4 | TRBV2 | TGTGCCAGCAGTGACACGGAGATGGTCAAAAACATTCAGTACTTC | CASSDTEMVKNIQYF
15 | . | TRBD1 | TRBJ1-2 | TRBV9 | TGTGCCAGCAGCGCGGGACAGGAGTATAACTATGGCTACACCTTC | CASSAGQEYNYGYTF
13 | . | . | TRBJ2-4 | TRBV5-1 | TGCGCCAGCAGCTTGTGGGCGGAAAACATTCAGTACTTC | CASSLWAENIQYF
20 | . | . | TRBJ2-1 | TRBV4-3 | TGCGCCAGCAGCCAAGACGGTATTAGGGGGCGGGAGGCTTATGACCATGAGCAGTTCTTC | CASSQDGIRGREAYDHEQFF
19 | . | TRBD1 | TRBJ1-5 | TRBV19 | TGTGCCAGTAGTATAGATAAAGCACAGGGGGTTATCGGCAATCAGCCCCAGCATTTT | CASSIDKAQGVIGNQPQHF
11 | . | . | TRBJ2-7 | TRBV28 | TGTGCCAGCAGCCGGACATACGAGCAGTACTTC | CASSRTYEQYF
15 | . | TRBD1 | TRBJ2-7 | TRBV7-8 | TGTGCCAGCAGCTCCCTAGGACAGGGGCTCGACGAGCAGTACTTC | CASSSLGQGLDEQYF
14 | . | . | TRBJ2-7 | TRBV6-6 | TGTGCCACCCAGACGGGACACCCCTCCTACGAGCAGTACTTC | CATQTGHPSYEQYF
14 | . | TRBD2 | TRBJ2-7 | TRBV9 | TGTGCCAGCAGCGTCGGCGGGAGTAACTACGAGCAGTACTTC | CASSVGGSNYEQYF
15 | . | TRBD1 | TRBJ1-5 | TRBV7-9 | TGTGCCAGCAGCTTAGCCGGACAGGGGAATCAGCCCCAGCATTTT | CASSLAGQGNQPQHF
12 | . | . | TRBJ2-7 | TRBV11-2 | TGTGCCAGCAGCCCTCGCTCGGGGGAGCAGTACTTC | CASSPRSGEQYF
15 | . | TRBD1 | TRBJ2-1 | TRBV7-3 | TGTGCCAGCAGCCTGGACAGGGGAGATCACAATGAGCAGTTCTTC | CASSLDRGDHNEQFF
14 | . | . | TRBJ2-1 | TRBV5-6 | TGTGCCAGCAGCTTGGAACTAGATAGGAATGAGCAGTTCTTC | CASSLELDRNEQFF
15 | . | TRBD1 | TRBJ2-5 | TRBV6-1 | TGTGCCAGCAGTGGAAGGACAGGGCAGGGGGAGACCCAGTACTTC | CASSGRTGQGETQYF
17 | . | . | TRBJ2-3 | TRBV4-1 | TGCGCCAGCAGCCAAGACTGGGGTAGGGTGGAAGCAGATACGCAGTATTTT | CASSQDWGRVEADTQYF
16 | . | . | TRBJ2-1 | TRBV9 | TGTGCCAGCAGCGTCCTAGCCTCTTTCTCCTACAATGAGCAGTTCTTC | CASSVLASFSYNEQFF
14 | . | . | TRBJ1-1 | TRBV2 | TGTGCCAGCAGTGAAGCTCGGGTCGGCACTGAAGCTTTCTTT | CASSEARVGTEAFF
14 | . | . | TRBJ2-2 | TRBV28 | TGTGCCATCTGCGGGAACTGGGAAGGCGGGGAGCTGTTTTTT | CAICGNWEGGELFF
13 | . | . | TRBJ1-1 | TRBV21-1 | TGTGCCAGCAGCAAAGGTGTATGCACTGAAGCTTTCTTT | CASSKGVCTEAFF